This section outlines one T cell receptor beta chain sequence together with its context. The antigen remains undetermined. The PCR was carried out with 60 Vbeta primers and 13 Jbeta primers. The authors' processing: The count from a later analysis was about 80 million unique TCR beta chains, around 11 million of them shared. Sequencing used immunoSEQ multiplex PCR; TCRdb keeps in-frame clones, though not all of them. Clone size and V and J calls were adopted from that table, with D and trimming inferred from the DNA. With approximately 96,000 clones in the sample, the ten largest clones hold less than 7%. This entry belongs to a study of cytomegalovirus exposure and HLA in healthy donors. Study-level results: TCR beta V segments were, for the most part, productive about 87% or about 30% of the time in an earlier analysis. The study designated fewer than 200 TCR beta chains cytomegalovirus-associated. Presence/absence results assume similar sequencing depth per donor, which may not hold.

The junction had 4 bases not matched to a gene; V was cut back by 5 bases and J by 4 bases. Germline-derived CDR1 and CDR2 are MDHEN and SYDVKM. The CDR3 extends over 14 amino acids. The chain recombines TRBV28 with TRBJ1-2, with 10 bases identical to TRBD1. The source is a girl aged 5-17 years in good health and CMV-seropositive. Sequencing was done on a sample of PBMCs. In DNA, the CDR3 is TGTGCCAGCAGTCCGGGACAGGGGCCCTATGGCTACACCTTC. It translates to CASSPGQGPYGYTF.